The entry that follows covers one TCR beta chain sequence. Participant-reported clinical history was the basis for cohort assignment. Clones were read by immunoSEQ multiplex PCR, and TCRdb kept only the in-frame ones, dropping some. This table has about 310,000 clones, approximately 90% appearing once. The CDR3 runs to 12 residues. Germline trimming cut 6 bases from V and 8 bases from J; bases unmatched to any gene: 3. The data originate from a study of blood T cell repertoires in COVID-19. Material: PBMCs or T cells enriched from blood (not recorded which). The rearrangement uses TRBV12-3 or TRBV12-4 and TRBJ1-2; 10 bases map to TRBD1. The TCR sequence derives from a middle-aged woman who had recovered from COVID-19. As DNA, the CDR3 is TGTGCCAGCAGCGGACAGGGGGAGGGCTACACCTTC. It yields the protein CASSGQGEGYTF.